A single sample gave rise to the 25 T cell receptor beta chains below, sequenced in a study of T-cell reconstitution after alpha-beta-depleted transplantation in children. Construction of the TCRbeta library involved unique molecular identifiers. MiXCR, run by TCRdb on the PCR reads, gives a single entry per CDR3 protein. Of some 600,000 distinct CDR3 sequences listed, 16% were seen once; the top ten hold about 1.1%. Sequencing was performed on PBMCs from the stem cell graft donor, taken from the stem cell graft. These receptors came from a human donor who donated a stem cell graft to a child with acute myeloid leukemia.

The V gene is TRBV20-1, the J gene TRBJ2-4; D is uncertain. V was pared by 1 base and J by 3 bases, with 10 bases between. Germline lookup yields CDR1 DFQATT and CDR2 SNEGSKA (reference sequence). This CDR3 region has 14 residues. CDR3 sequence (DNA): TGCAGTGCTAGAGGCCCCTACAACAAAAACATTCAGTACTTC. Protein: CSARGPYNKNIQYF.

This clonotype came up many times. The V gene is TRBV5-1, the J gene TRBJ2-7; maybe TRBD1 (6 bases). Trimming left V 0 bases short and J 0 bases short, with 7 bases between. CDR1 and CDR2 from the germline V gene are SGHRS and YFSETQ. This CDR3 region has 14 residues. The CDR3 sequence: CASSLGTDSYEQYF. The CDR3, as DNA: TGCGCCAGCAGCTTGGGGACAGACTCCTACGAGCAGTACTTC.

The chain uses TRBV21-1 and TRBJ1-5. TRBV21-1 is assigned pseudogene status. The CDR3 sequence is 16 residues long. The CDR3 loop reads CASSKGEATPNQPQHF. In nucleotides, the CDR3 is TGTGCCAGCAGCAAAGGGGAAGCTACCCCAAATCAGCCCCAGCATTTT.

V gene TRBV7-9 combines with J gene TRBJ1-5, with 8 bases that match TRBD1. The CDR3 extends over 16 amino acids. CDR1 is SEHNR, CDR2 FQNEAQ, per germline (reference sequence). The junction had 5 bases not matched to a gene; V was cut back by 1 base and J by 3 bases. Here the CDR3 reads CASSLVTGVVNQPQHF. CDR3 bases: TGTGCCAGCAGCTTAGTGACAGGGGTTGTCAATCAGCCCCAGCATTTT.

This clonotype was seen a handful of times. The chain employs TRBV7-9 and TRBJ1-1; D may be TRBD1 (5 bases). CDR3 length: 15 amino acids. Germline V gene data show CDR1 as SEHNR and CDR2 as FQNEAQ (reference sequence). The V and J ends lost 2 bases and 4 bases respectively, with 14 bases between them. The CDR3, as DNA: TGTGCCAGCAGCTTATACCAGGGCGGAAGCACTGAAGCTTTCTTT. This sequence encodes CASSLYQGGSTEAFF.

The table lists this clonotype with many counts. The genes are TRBV20-1 and TRBJ1-2, with 10 bases identical to TRBD1. V dropped 5 bases and J dropped 4; count of bases not matched to a gene: 7. The CDR3 covers 14 residues. The germline V gene has CDR1 DFQATT and CDR2 SNEGSKA (reference sequence). This CDR3 reads CSAAGTGVVYGYTF. CDR3 coding DNA: TGCAGTGCTGCCGGGACAGGGGTTGTCTATGGCTACACCTTC.

The gene calls are TRBV4-1 and TRBJ1-4; no definite D call. Trimming cost V 1 base and J 7 bases, with 7 bases left between them. This CDR3 contains 13 residues. CDR1 MGHRA and CDR2 YSYEKL come from the germline V gene. The CDR3 bases are TGCGCCAGCAGCCAAGTAGCCGGTGAAAAACTGTTTTTT. This encodes CASSQVAGEKLFF.

This clonotype was picked up many times. This chain connects TRBV20-1 to TRBJ1-6; D gene uncertain. V lost 3 bases, J lost 9 bases, and 18 bases lay in between. From germline, CDR1 is DFQATT and CDR2 SNEGSKA (reference sequence). The CDR3 runs to 15 residues. CDR3 region: CSASWWAASGSPLHF. The DNA for the CDR3 is TGCAGTGCTAGTTGGTGGGCGGCGTCTGGTTCACCCCTCCACTTT.

In this sample, this clonotype turned up many times. V usage is TRBV7-9 and J usage is TRBJ1-2; D gene uncertain. Germline CDR1 reads SEHNR; CDR2 reads FQNEAQ (reference sequence). V was clipped by 1 base and J by 8 bases, with 11 bases between them. The CDR3 length is 13 residues. For the CDR3, the DNA is TGTGCCAGCAGCTTAGTTCTGGCGGAAGGCTACACCTTC. Its protein is CASSLVLAEGYTF. The full variable domain, with the rest looked up from reference TRBV7-9 and TRBJ1-2, is DTGVSQNPRHKITKRGQNVTFRCDPISEHNRLYWYRQTLGQGPEFLTYFQNEAQLEKSRLLSDRFSAERPKGSFSTLEIQRTEQGDSAMYLCASSLVLAEGYTFGSGTRLTVV.

This clonotype was recorded at least ten times. The J gene is TRBJ2-1, the V gene TRBV29-1; no definite D call. From germline, CDR1 is SQVTM and CDR2 ANQGSEA. The CDR3 has 13 amino acids. The V and J ends lost 0 bases and 4 bases respectively, with 7 bases between them. The CDR3 reads CSVEDRQYNEQFF. The CDR3 nucleotides are TGCAGCGTTGAAGATCGCCAGTACAATGAGCAGTTCTTC.

This clonotype has ten or more counts. This chain links TRBV4-3 with TRBJ2-7, with D possibly being TRBD1 (5 bases). Looked up from germline, CDR1 is LGHNA and CDR2 is YSLEER. This CDR3 is 14 amino acids long. V was shortened by 0 bases and J by 6 bases, with 12 bases between the two germline ends. The CDR3 sequence is CASSQDSGRREQYF. In DNA, the CDR3 is TGCGCCAGCAGCCAAGATTCAGGGCGTCGCGAGCAGTACTTC.

This clonotype was detected only once. The chain links TRBV9 to TRBJ1-2, with TRBD1 matching over 9 bases. Germline CDR1 and CDR2: SGDLS and YYNGEE. The CDR3 has 13 amino acids. Trimming removed 3 bases from V and 8 bases from J; junction bases left unmatched: 5. The CDR3 spells CASSDGQGRGYTF. CDR3 bases: TGTGCCAGCAGCGACGGACAGGGGAGAGGCTACACCTTC.

Concerning this clonotype itself: Germline and junction disagree at one end, which may indicate a read error. The chain links TRBV20-1 to TRBJ2-6, with D possibly TRBD1 on 5 matching bases. The germline V gene has CDR1 DFQATT and CDR2 SNEGSKA (reference sequence). The length of the CDR3 is 17 residues. CDR3: CCAREPYRSSGANVLTF. The DNA for the CDR3 is TGCTGTGCCAGGGAACCCTACAGGAGCTCTGGGGCCAACGTCCTGACTTTC.

This chain links TRBV6-1 with TRBJ1-1; weak D call: TRBD1 (6 bases). Germline V CDR1 and CDR2: MNHNS, SASEGT. The CDR3 covers 14 residues. V gave up 7 bases and J gave up 1 base, with 13 bases separating them. The CDR3, as DNA: TGTGCCAGCACCCTACAGGGACCGAACACTGAAGCTTTCTTT. This codes for CASTLQGPNTEAFF.

The gene calls are TRBV11-2 and TRBJ2-6, with D perhaps TRBD1 or TRBD2 (6 bases each). CDR1 and CDR2 from the germline V gene are SGHAT and FQNNGV. The CDR3 is 19 amino acids. Trimming cost V 5 bases and J 0 bases, with 20 bases left between them. CDR3 loop: CASSHPSRGESSGANVLTF. For the CDR3, the DNA is TGTGCCAGCAGCCATCCCTCGAGGGGGGAATCCTCTGGGGCCAACGTCCTGACTTTC.

This clonotype has a handful of counts. The chain is built from TRBV7-6 and TRBJ2-1, with D possibly TRBD1 on 5 matching bases. The CDR3 is made up of 16 amino acids. The germline V and J ends were trimmed by 1 base and 3 bases, with 13 bases remaining between them. Germline V gene data show CDR1 as SGHVS and CDR2 as FNYEAQ. The CDR3 here is CASSLEGQGLYNEQFF. The CDR3 DNA reads TGTGCCAGCAGCTTAGAAGGTCAGGGTCTCTACAATGAGCAGTTCTTC. The variable domain in full, with the rest retrieved from reference TRBV7-6 and TRBJ2-1, is GAGVSQSPRYKVTKRGQDVALRCDPISGHVSLYWYRQALGQGPEFLTYFNYEAQQDKSGLPNDRFSAERPEGSISTLTIQRTEQRDSAMYRCASSLEGQGLYNEQFFGPGTRLTVL.

The sample holds a few counts of this clonotype. This chain links TRBV7-6 with TRBJ2-2; D is uncertain. Germline CDR1 SGHVS, CDR2 FNYEAQ. This CDR3 comprises 16 residues. V was cut by 1 base and J by 0 bases, with 9 bases left in between. The CDR3 coding sequence is TGTGCCAGCAGCTTAGTTGCCGCGTCGAACACCGGGGAGCTGTTTTTT. Its translation: CASSLVAASNTGELFF. Looking up the rest from reference TRBV7-6 and TRBJ2-2 gives the full variable domain: GAGVSQSPRYKVTKRGQDVALRCDPISGHVSLYWYRQALGQGPEFLTYFNYEAQQDKSGLPNDRFSAERPEGSISTLTIQRTEQRDSAMYRCASSLVAASNTGELFFGEGSRLTVL.

A few counts support this clonotype. This chain links TRBV5-1 with TRBJ2-7; D is ambiguous. CDR1 SGHRS and CDR2 YFSETQ come from the germline V gene. The CDR3 is 13 residues long. The V gene lost 3 bases and the J gene lost 4 bases, with 11 bases spanning the gap. CDR3 loop: CASSSPYGYEQYF. The CDR3 region has the DNA TGCGCCAGCAGCTCCCCGTACGGGTACGAGCAGTACTTC.

The chain joins TRBV29-1 to TRBJ1-6, with 7 bases matching TRBD1. Unmatched junction bases numbered 7, after V lost 6 bases and J lost 8 bases. Germline-derived CDR1 and CDR2 are SQVTM and ANQGSEA. CDR3 size: 13 residues. CDR3 in DNA: TGCAGCGTGAGGAGGGGGCTTGATTCACCCCTCCACTTT. Protein: CSVRRGLDSPLHF. The whole variable domain, remainder taken from reference TRBV29-1 and TRBJ1-6, is SAVISQKPSRDICQRGTSLTIQCQVDSQVTMMFWYRQQPGQSLTLIATANQGSEATYESGFVIDKFPISRPNLTFSTLTVSNMSPEDSSIYLCSVRRGLDSPLHFGNGTRLTVT.

This clonotype was counted at least ten times. The chain uses TRBV6-5 and TRBJ2-7; 10 bases are shared with TRBD2. Germline V gene data show CDR1 as MNHEY and CDR2 as SVGAGI. After removal of 4 bases from V and 3 bases from J, the junction contained 18 bases not matched to a gene. This CDR3 has 19 residues. The chain's CDR3 is CASSSHLHLSAGGYYEQYF. The CDR3 DNA reads as TGTGCCAGCAGTTCCCATCTGCATTTATCAGCGGGGGGGTACTACGAGCAGTACTTC.

This clonotype was observed at least ten times. The J gene is TRBJ2-6, the V gene TRBV20-1; D is perhaps TRBD2 (6 bases). The CDR3 has 14 amino acids. Germline V gene data show CDR1 as DFQATT and CDR2 as SNEGSKA (reference sequence). Trimming shortened V by 6 bases and J by 0 bases, and 9 bases separated the two germline ends. CDR3 loop: CSAREVSGANVLTF. Here the CDR3 DNA reads TGCAGTGCAAGGGAGGTCTCTGGGGCCAACGTCCTGACTTTC.

The chain joins TRBV19 to TRBJ2-1, with no clear D. Germline lookup yields CDR1 LNHDA and CDR2 SQIVND (reference sequence). The CDR3 runs 15 residues. V was pared by 4 bases and J by 0 bases, with 10 bases between. CDR3 region: CASSTDRSSYNEQFF. The DNA of the CDR3 is TGTGCCAGTAGTACCGACCGGAGCTCCTACAATGAGCAGTTCTTC.

For this clonotype: At one boundary the junction diverges from the germline segment, which might be a read error. The V call is TRBV5-1, the J call TRBJ1-4; possibly TRBD1 for D (5 bases). In germline, CDR1 is SGHRS, CDR2 YFSETQ. The CDR3 extends over 18 amino acids. Here the CDR3 DNA reads TGCGCCAGCAGGTTGGGGACGCCTCAAAGGTCAACTAATGAAAAACTGTTTTTT. Its protein product is CASRLGTPQRSTNEKLFF. The variable domain in full, completed from reference TRBV5-1 and TRBJ1-4, reads KAGVTQTPRYLIKTRGQQVTLSCSPISGHRSVSWYQQTPGQGLQFLFEYFSETQRNKGNFPGRFSGRQFSNSRSEMNVSTLELGDSALYLCASRLGTPQRSTNEKLFFGSGTQLSVL.

The chain employs TRBV25-1 and TRBJ1-1; TRBD1 matches at 7 bases. The trim removed 0 bases at V and 5 bases at J, leaving 6 bases unmatched. The germline gives CDR1 MGHDK, CDR2 SYGVNS. The CDR3 totals 15 residues. CDR3 protein: CASSEYAGGGTEAFF. In DNA, the CDR3 is TGTGCCAGCAGTGAATACGCAGGGGGTGGGACTGAAGCTTTCTTT. The full variable domain, rest sourced from reference TRBV25-1 and TRBJ1-1, is EADIYQTPRYLVIGTGKKITLECSQTMGHDKMYWYQQDPGMELHLIHYSYGVNSTEKGDLSSESTVSRIRTEHFPLTLESARPSHTSQYLCASSEYAGGGTEAFFGQGTRLTVV.

The V gene is TRBV7-9, the J gene TRBJ1-1; 9 nucleotides line up with TRBD1. Trimming at V came to 4 bases and at J to 8 bases, leaving 5 bases not matched to a gene. Germline V CDR1 and CDR2: SEHNR, FQNEAQ (reference sequence). This CDR3 has 13 residues. CDR3 residues: CASSSPGTGEAFF. The DNA for the CDR3 is TGTGCCAGCAGCTCGCCCGGGACAGGGGAAGCTTTCTTT.